The clone carrying this TCR beta chain came up many times. The antigen remains unidentified. This sample is part of a study of T cells in Graves' hyperthyroidism and ophthalmopathy. Study-level points and caveats: Most expanded thyroid clonotypes above 0.001 also appeared in blood.

Hyperthyroidism patients were newly diagnosed, had disease duration under 2 months, and were aged 18 to 65 years. Orbital computed tomography and thyroid ultrasound, together with serum TRAb and thyroxine and clinical symptoms, were used for diagnoses. Using RNA transcripts as the source, TCR beta CDR3 regions were amplified. A first-round RT-PCR of the TCR CDR3 used the HTBI primer set. TCRdb re-analysed the multiplex PCR reads in MiXCR, keeping a single row per CDR3 protein. This sample has hundreds of thousands of distinct CDR3 sequences, with around 15% found just once. The origin of this receptor is a woman aged 18-29 years with Graves' hyperthyroidism. The source material was blood.

The CDR3 coding sequence is TGTGCCAGCAGTTTAGGCTACACTGAAGCTTTCTTT. As protein: CASSLGYTEAFF. The rearrangement links TRBV12-3 or TRBV12-4 to TRBJ1-1; D is ambiguous. The length of the CDR3 is 12 residues. Trimming left V 1 base short and J 3 bases short, with 3 bases between.